A selection of T cell receptor beta chains follows, all from one sample in a study of shared clonotypes between healthy human individuals. Measured with immunoSEQ multiplex PCR; TCRdb has only the in-frame clones, and not every one. This sample has a few million clones, with 90% to 96% found just once. The sequenced sample consisted of naive CD4+ T cells sorted from blood. These TCRs come from a man aged 18-30 years in good health. Each CDR3 is given with its conserved first and last residue. The order of the fields is CDR3 length, D gene, V gene, J gene, clone size, CDR3 protein, CDR3 DNA. A D gene is named only where the DNA matches it firmly. Clone size, where shown, is once, few, many, or a class for clones that have expanded.

15	-	TRBV5-1	TRBJ2-3	-	CASSLDGISTDTQYF	TGCGCCAGCAGTCTGGACGGTATTAGCACAGATACGCAGTATTTT
15	-	TRBV4-1	TRBJ1-1	-	CASSFNPSANTEAFF	TGCGCCAGCAGTTTCAACCCCTCAGCGAACACTGAAGCTTTCTTT
13	TRBD2	TRBV2	TRBJ2-7	-	CASSELAGYEQYF	TGTGCCAGCAGTGAACTAGCGGGGTACGAGCAGTACTTC
14	-	TRBV6-5	TRBJ1-5	-	CASRAGYSNQPQHF	TGTGCCAGCAGGGCAGGTTATAGCAATCAGCCCCAGCATTTT
15	TRBD2	TRBV10-3	TRBJ2-1	-	CAISESGREGNEQFF	TGTGCCATCAGTGAGTCGGGCAGGGAGGGCAATGAGCAGTTCTTC
16	TRBD1	TRBV10-3	TRBJ2-2	-	CAISESGTGNAGELFF	TGTGCCATCAGTGAGTCCGGGACAGGGAACGCCGGGGAGCTGTTTTTT
14	-	TRBV7-2	TRBJ2-7	-	CASSLQQASNEQYF	TGTGCCAGCAGCTTACAACAGGCATCGAACGAGCAGTACTTC
15	-	TRBV10-1	TRBJ2-7	-	CASSESMNSLYEQYF	TGCGCCAGCAGTGAGTCGATGAATAGCCTCTACGAGCAGTACTTC
12	-	TRBV7-8	TRBJ2-5	-	CASSLVQETQYF	TGTGCCAGCAGCTTAGTGCAAGAGACCCAGTACTTC
14	TRBD1	TRBV2	TRBJ1-4	once	CASSRQGPNEKLFF	TGTGCCAGCAGTCGACAGGGGCCTAATGAAAAACTGTTTTTT
15	-	TRBV5-1	TRBJ2-7	-	CASSPLGLASDEQYF	TGCGCCAGCAGCCCCCTGGGACTCGCATCGGACGAGCAGTACTTC
13	TRBD1	TRBV10-3	TRBJ1-2	-	CATGTVIGDGYTF	TGTGCCACCGGGACAGTCATCGGCGATGGCTACACCTTC
15	-	TRBV13	TRBJ1-4	-	CASSLARPGNEKLFF	TGTGCCAGCAGCTTAGCTCGGCCGGGGAATGAAAAACTGTTTTTT
14	-	TRBV7-2	TRBJ2-7	-	CASSFDGYSYEQYF	TGTGCCAGCAGCTTCGACGGATACTCCTACGAGCAGTACTTC
12	-	TRBV2	TRBJ2-1	-	CASSEPPLEQFF	TGTGCCAGCAGTGAACCGCCTTTAGAGCAGTTCTTC
13	-	TRBV6-5	TRBJ1-1	-	CASSYSQRVEAFF	TGTGCCAGCAGTTACTCGCAGCGGGTTGAAGCTTTCTTT
15	-	TRBV10-3	TRBJ2-3	-	CAISESTSGSDTQYF	TGTGCCATCAGTGAGTCGACTAGTGGGTCAGATACGCAGTATTTT
13	-	TRBV7-9	TRBJ2-5	-	CASSSDLRETQYF	TGTGCCAGCAGTTCCGACTTGAGAGAGACCCAGTACTTC
13	-	TRBV18	TRBJ2-3	-	CASSTASTDTQYF	TGTGCCAGCTCAACCGCTAGCACAGATACGCAGTATTTT
15	-	TRBV7-2	TRBJ2-5	-	CASSFYSGIQETQYF	TGTGCCAGCAGCTTCTATAGCGGTATCCAAGAGACCCAGTACTTC
14	-	TRBV5-1	TRBJ2-7	-	CASSFGRGRDEQYF	TGCGCCAGCAGCTTCGGCAGGGGTAGGGACGAGCAGTACTTC
14	-	TRBV6-1	TRBJ1-1	-	CASSATDMNTEAFF	TGTGCCAGCAGTGCGACGGACATGAACACTGAAGCTTTCTTT
14	-	TRBV10-3	TRBJ1-3	-	CAISRDLSGNTIYF	TGTGCCATCAGTAGGGACCTCTCTGGAAACACCATATATTTT
15	TRBD2	TRBV2	TRBJ2-1	-	CASRFGGEGQNEQFF	TGTGCCAGCAGATTTGGGGGGGAAGGGCAAAATGAGCAGTTCTTC
17	-	TRBV5-1	TRBJ2-7	-	CASSSGVTGKGLYEQYF	TGCGCCAGCAGCTCGGGGGTGACGGGAAAAGGCCTCTACGAGCAGTACTTC
15	TRBD1	TRBV19	TRBJ2-5	-	CASSISDRGKETQYF	TGTGCCAGTAGTATTTCCGACAGGGGAAAAGAGACCCAGTACTTC
15	TRBD2	TRBV6-1	TRBJ2-1	-	CASSGRLAVYNEQFF	TGTGCCAGCAGTGGAAGACTAGCCGTCTACAATGAGCAGTTCTTC
13	-	TRBV19	TRBJ2-5	-	CASSQTRGETQYF	TGTGCCAGTAGTCAGACTCGTGGGGAGACCCAGTACTTC
15	-	TRBV4-2	TRBJ1-1	-	CASSQELGLDTEAFF	TGTGCCAGCAGCCAAGAACTGGGTTTAGACACTGAAGCTTTCTTT
16	-	TRBV21-1	TRBJ1-1	-	CASRHWDRGRDTEAFF	TGTGCCAGCAGACACTGGGACAGGGGGCGAGACACTGAAGCTTTCTTT
15	TRBD1	TRBV28	TRBJ2-3	-	CASSPRDRPTDTQYF	TGTGCCAGCAGTCCCCGGGACAGGCCCACAGATACGCAGTATTTT
15	-	TRBV7-2	TRBJ1-6	-	CASSLSSYSGILLHF	TGTGCCAGCAGCTTATCGTCCTATTCAGGGATACTCCTCCACTTT
11	-	TRBV21-1	TRBJ2-3	-	CASSKRGTQYF	TGTGCCAGCAGCAAACGGGGGACGCAGTATTTT
14	-	TRBV6-4	TRBJ1-3	-	CASIGRRWRNTIYF	TGTGCCAGCATTGGACGAAGATGGAGGAACACCATATATTTT
14	-	TRBV18	TRBJ2-1	-	CASSPFSEGNEQFF	TGTGCCAGCTCACCATTTTCCGAGGGGAATGAGCAGTTCTTC
15	TRBD1	TRBV6-1	TRBJ2-7	-	CASSALTGSGYEQYF	TGTGCCAGCAGTGCTTTGACAGGGTCAGGATACGAGCAGTACTTC
15	TRBD2	TRBV7-9	TRBJ2-1	-	CASRGGTSGHNEQFF	TGTGCCAGCAGGGGCGGGACTAGCGGTCACAATGAGCAGTTCTTC
14	-	TRBV7-2	TRBJ2-2	-	CASSLEGYTGELFF	TGTGCCAGCAGCTTAGAGGGCTACACCGGGGAGCTGTTTTTT
14	-	TRBV5-1	TRBJ1-2	-	CASSLGGNNYGYTF	TGCGCCAGCAGCTTGGGTGGTAATAACTATGGCTACACCTTC
13	-	TRBV5-1	TRBJ1-1	-	CASSLSMNTEAFF	TGCGCCAGCAGCTTGTCCATGAACACTGAAGCTTTCTTT
17	TRBD2	TRBV27	TRBJ2-3	-	CASSPRLAGGPGDTQYF	TGTGCCAGCAGTCCCCGACTAGCGGGAGGGCCGGGAGATACGCAGTATTTT
18	-	TRBV21-1	TRBJ2-2	-	CASSYLAGPPGYAGELFF	TGTGCCAGCAGCTACCTAGCGGGTCCTCCCGGGTACGCCGGGGAGCTGTTTTTT
15	-	TRBV25-1	TRBJ2-2	-	CASNLGSGIAGELFF	TGTGCCAGCAACCTCGGGTCAGGGATCGCCGGGGAGCTGTTTTTT
13	-	TRBV30	TRBJ2-3	-	CACAEGLLDTQYF	TGTGCCTGTGCGGAGGGGCTATTAGATACGCAGTATTTT